This T cell receptor (beta chain) was sequenced in a study of PD-L1 blockade in urothelial cancer. The overall study: Atezolizumab 1,200 mg was given intravenously every 3 weeks, starting 2014.

A note on this clone: As yet, its antigen is unknown.

General study findings and limits: In blood at 3 weeks, tumor-associated clones expanded more among patients with durable benefit.

The time point: peripheral blood 6 weeks after treatment start. Germline V CDR1 and CDR2: SGHTA, FQGNSA. The junction had 8 bases not matched to a gene; V was cut back by 3 bases and J by 8 bases. The length of the CDR3 is 16 residues. The repertoire was sequenced with immunoSEQ multiplex PCR; TCRdb's copy has only in-frame clones and lacks some. The data contain roughly 100,000 clones, 70% to 90% of them singletons. Sequencing was performed on PBMCs, taken around atezolizumab (anti-PD-L1) treatment. The receptor comes from a man aged 65 to 85 with urothelial cancer. The J gene is TRBJ2-1, the V gene TRBV7-2, with 12 bases lining up with TRBD2. CDR3 amino acids: CASSFLAGGEIYEQFF. Here the CDR3 DNA reads TGTGCCAGCAGCTTTCTAGCGGGAGGGGAGATCTATGAGCAGTTCTTC. The whole variable domain, remainder taken from reference TRBV7-2 and TRBJ2-1, is GAGVSQSPSNKVTEKGKDVELRCDPISGHTALYWYRQSLGQGLEFLIYFQGNSAPDKSGLPSDRFSAERTGGSVSTLTIQRTQQEDSAVYLCASSFLAGGEIYEQFFGPGTRLTVL.